Given below is one TCR beta chain in context. The entry originates in a study of blood T cell repertoires in COVID-19. Background on the study: Acute and convalescent COVID-19 samples came from the United States, Italy and Spain.

TCRdb's copy holds only in-frame clones and misses some; the assay was immunoSEQ multiplex PCR. The table has under 300,000 clones, 86% seen once; the top ten hold approximately 14%. The CDR3 loop spans 13 amino acids. Unmatched junction bases numbered 7, after V lost 6 bases and J lost 8 bases. The sample consisted of peripheral blood. The receptor was derived from a woman aged 70 to 79 with COVID-19, enrolled during active disease. V usage is TRBV12-3 or TRBV12-4 and J usage is TRBJ1-2, with 9 bases aligning to TRBD1. The CDR3 DNA is TGTGCCAGCAGCGACAGGGGGATTAGCGGCTACACCTTC. Amino acids: CASSDRGISGYTF.